Each of the 25 T cell receptor beta chains below was sequenced from the same sample in a study of Graves' ophthalmopathy and Graves' hyperthyroidism. For repertoire sequencing, the TCR beta CDR3 regions were amplified from RNA transcripts. In the first round, RT-PCR was carried out with HTBI primers, and a multiplex PCR formed the second round. TCRdb independently ran MiXCR on the multiplex PCR reads; one entry per CDR3 protein. Of some 400,000 distinct CDR3 sequences listed, about 18% were seen once; the top ten hold approximately 1.4%. The material sequenced was peripheral blood. These receptors were taken from a young woman with Graves' ophthalmopathy.

This clonotype was recorded many times. This chain joins TRBV29-1 and TRBJ1-1, with D tentatively TRBD1 (6 bases). Germline lookup yields CDR1 SQVTM and CDR2 ANQGSEA. The length of the CDR3 is 16 residues. V was cut by 4 bases and J by 6 bases, with 24 bases left in between. This CDR3 reads CSVVPLGGQIGSEAFF. DNA of the CDR3: TGCAGCGTTGTCCCCTTAGGGGGGCAGATTGGCTCTGAAGCTTTCTTT.

This clonotype was recorded at least ten times. This chain joins TRBV11-2 and TRBJ2-2, with D perhaps TRBD1 or TRBD2 (5 bases each). Per the germline V gene, CDR1 is SGHAT and CDR2 is FQNNGV. This CDR3 contains 16 residues. With 5 bases removed from V and 6 bases from J, the gap between germline ends came to 19 bases. The CDR3 DNA is TGTGCCAGCAGCCCCAGGGTGGCGGGCGTGGCCGGGGAGCTGTTTTTT. Translated: CASSPRVAGVAGELFF. The full variable domain, rest sourced from reference TRBV11-2 and TRBJ2-2, is EAGVAQSPRYKIIEKRQSVAFWCNPISGHATLYWYQQILGQGPKLLIQFQNNGVVDDSQLPKDRFSAERLKGVDSTLKIQPAKLEDSAVYLCASSPRVAGVAGELFFGEGSRLTVL.

V is TRBV6-1 and J is TRBJ2-7; 7 bases align to TRBD1. V trimming: 4 bases; J trimming: 3 bases; junction bases outside the gene matches: 6. From germline, CDR1 is MNHNS and CDR2 SASEGT. This CDR3 has 14 residues. The CDR3 DNA reads as TGTGCCAGCAGTGCGGACAGGACGAACTACGAGCAGTACTTC. Its translation: CASSADRTNYEQYF.

This clonotype was observed at least ten times. The rearrangement uses TRBV7-2 and TRBJ2-5, with D uncertain. The CDR3 has 13 amino acids. Germline V gene lookup returns CDR1 SGHTA and CDR2 FQGNSA. Trimming pared 5 bases from V and 4 bases from J, leaving 11 bases between. CDR3 coding DNA: TGTGCCAGCAGCCCAGGCCCCGGAGAGACCCAGTACTTC. Its protein is CASSPGPGETQYF.

This clonotype was picked up many times. The genes are TRBV19 and TRBJ2-2, with D tentatively TRBD1 (5 bases). The V and J ends lost 4 bases and 6 bases respectively, with 12 bases between them. This CDR3 has 14 amino acids. CDR1 is LNHDA, CDR2 SQIVND, per germline (reference sequence). The CDR3 DNA is TGTGCCAGTAGTACACCAGGGTCTCCCGGGGAGCTGTTTTTT. Its translation: CASSTPGSPGELFF.

Ten or more counts support this clonotype. The genes are TRBV19 and TRBJ2-7; 10 bases map to TRBD2. The CDR3 spans 14 residues. Germline-derived CDR1 and CDR2 are LNHDA and SQIVND (reference sequence). Trimming cost V 9 bases and J 3 bases; bases outside gene matches: 8. CDR3 sequence reads: CARRCSGRSYEQYF. CDR3 sequence (DNA): TGTGCCAGGAGATGTAGCGGGAGGAGCTACGAGCAGTACTTC.

This clonotype appeared many times. This rearrangement joins TRBV27 to TRBJ2-4; D is perhaps TRBD1 (6 bases). CDR1 and CDR2 from the germline V gene are MNHEY and SMNVEV (reference sequence). The length of the CDR3 is 12 residues. V was cut by 5 bases and J by 8 bases, with 10 bases left in between. The CDR3 sequence: CASSARGDIQYF. DNA of the CDR3: TGTGCCAGCAGTGCCAGGGGTGACATTCAGTACTTC.

The chain is built from TRBV6-1 and TRBJ1-3; 7 nucleotides agree with TRBD1. V lost 6 bases and J lost 4; bases outside the gene matches: 6. The CDR3 is 14 residues long. Per germline, CDR1 MNHNS and CDR2 SASEGT. CDR3 coding DNA: TGTGCCAGCAGAATCGACAGGGCGGGAAACACCATATATTTT. This codes for CASRIDRAGNTIYF.

The sample holds many counts of this clonotype. CDR3 coding DNA: TGTGCCAGCAGTTTCCCGACAGGGGGCCTGAATTCACCCCTCCACTTT. It translates to CASSFPTGGLNSPLHF. The chain has TRBV6-5 and TRBJ1-6, with TRBD1 matching over 10 bases. Looked up from germline, CDR1 is MNHEY and CDR2 is SVGAGI. V gave up 4 bases and J gave up 7 bases; unmatched junction bases: 7. The CDR3 sequence is 16 residues long.

This clonotype was detected only a few times. The chain links TRBV7-9 to TRBJ2-7; D might be TRBD1 (5 bases). V lost 8 bases to trimming and J lost 3 bases, with 17 bases between them. CDR3 size: 14 residues. Germline V lookup: CDR1 SEHNR, CDR2 FQNEAQ (reference sequence). This chain's CDR3 is CASAYQGVGYEQYF. Written as DNA, the CDR3 is TGTGCCAGCGCTTACCAAGGGGTGGGCTACGAGCAGTACTTC.

Ten or more counts support this clonotype. V is TRBV6-2 or TRBV6-3 and J is TRBJ2-7; D gene ambiguous. The ends were cut back, 6 bases at V and 3 bases at J, with 15 bases in the middle. The germline gives CDR1 MNHEY, CDR2 SVGEGT. This CDR3 has 14 amino acids. The CDR3: CASSPPSRIYEQYF. In nucleotides, the CDR3 is TGTGCCAGCAGCCCCCCTAGTCGAATCTACGAGCAGTACTTC.

Many counts were recorded for this clonotype. This chain joins TRBV6-5 and TRBJ2-5; D unresolved. The CDR3 is 13 residues long. From germline, CDR1 is MNHEY and CDR2 SVGAGI. V was shortened by 2 bases and J by 9 bases, with 13 bases between the two germline ends. The CDR3 nucleotides are TGTGCCAGCAGTTACCCCCCGCGGTCGGCCCAGTACTTC. This codes for CASSYPPRSAQYF.

This clonotype has a count of ten or more. The V call is TRBV19, the J call TRBJ1-5, with D tentatively TRBD1 (5 bases). Germline V gene sequence: CDR1 LNHDA, CDR2 SQIVND (reference sequence). Between the trimmed V and J ends, which lost 3 bases and 4 bases, there was a span of 13 bases. The CDR3 length is 15 residues. Here the CDR3 DNA reads TGTGCCAGTAGTATTTGGGCAGGGCGAAATCAGCCCCAGCATTTT. This sequence encodes CASSIWAGRNQPQHF. The full variable domain, with the rest looked up from reference TRBV19 and TRBJ1-5, is DGGITQSPKYLFRKEGQNVTLSCEQNLNHDAMYWYRQDPGQGLRLIYYSQIVNDFQKGDIAEGYSVSREKKESFPLTVTSAQKNPTAFYLCASSIWAGRNQPQHFGDGTRLSIL.

There are many counts of this clonotype. The CDR3 coding sequence is TGCAGTGCTAGAGACAGACTAGCGGGAGAGACCCAGTACTTC. Residues: CSARDRLAGETQYF. The chain is built from TRBV20-1 and TRBJ2-5; 10 positions agree with TRBD2. CDR3 length equals 14 residues. The V gene's germline CDR1 is DFQATT and CDR2 SNEGSKA (reference sequence). V was clipped by 0 bases and J by 4 bases; unmatched bases: 2.

This clonotype has at least ten counts. This chain links TRBV13 with TRBJ1-2; unclear D gene. Germline V gene data show CDR1 as PRHDT and CDR2 as FYEKMQ (reference sequence). The CDR3 runs to 14 residues. The ends were cut back, 0 bases at V and 3 bases at J, with 8 bases in the middle. The CDR3 nucleotides read TGTGCCAGCAGCTTAGGCCCGGTTGACTATGGCTACACCTTC. The encoded protein is CASSLGPVDYGYTF.

This clonotype has ten or more counts. The rearrangement joins TRBV7-2 to TRBJ2-4, with 9 positions matching TRBD1. CDR1 and CDR2 from the germline V gene are SGHTA and FQGNSA. With V trimmed by 5 bases and J by 8 bases, 4 bases remained unmatched. This CDR3 region has 13 residues. CDR3 amino acids: CASSTDRGDIQYF. In nucleotides, the CDR3 is TGTGCCAGCAGCACGGACAGGGGTGACATTCAGTACTTC. The full variable domain, completed using reference TRBV7-2 and TRBJ2-4, is GAGVSQSPSNKVTEKGKDVELRCDPISGHTALYWYRQSLGQGLEFLIYFQGNSAPDKSGLPSDRFSAERTGGSVSTLTIQRTQQEDSAVYLCASSTDRGDIQYFGAGTRLSVL.

This clonotype came up once. CDR3 DNA sequence: TGTGCCAGCAGCATCGTCCTACAGGCCTACGAGCAGTACTTC. Amino acid sequence: CASSIVLQAYEQYF. The chain employs TRBV6-1 and TRBJ2-7; the D gene is possibly TRBD1 (5 bases). CDR1 is MNHNS and CDR2 is SASEGT in the germline V gene. CDR3 length: 14 amino acids. The germline V and J ends were trimmed by 6 bases and 2 bases, with 14 bases remaining between them.

This clonotype was detected many times. This rearrangement joins TRBV20-1 to TRBJ1-5, with D possibly matching TRBD1 (5 bases). The V and J ends lost 6 bases and 1 base respectively, with 16 bases between them. Germline loops: CDR1 DFQATT, CDR2 SNEGSKA (reference sequence). The CDR3 runs to 15 residues. CDR3 bases: TGCAGTGCCACATCAGGGTGGAAGAGCAATCAGCCCCAGCATTTT. It is translated as CSATSGWKSNQPQHF.

The sample holds many counts of this clonotype. The J gene is TRBJ2-7, the V gene TRBV6-1; D not certain. Germline-derived CDR1 and CDR2 are MNHNS and SASEGT. The germline V and J ends were trimmed by 5 bases and 2 bases, with 13 bases remaining between them. The CDR3 is 14 amino acids. The CDR3: CASSIVGNAYEQYF. The CDR3 nucleotides read TGTGCCAGCAGTATCGTGGGAAACGCCTACGAGCAGTACTTC.

This clonotype was seen at least ten times. The V call is TRBV12-3 or TRBV12-4, the J call TRBJ1-5, with D possibly being TRBD1 (5 bases). The CDR3 sequence is 14 residues long. V was clipped by 2 bases and J by 7 bases, with 12 bases between them. This CDR3 reads CASSLSQGGQPQHF. The CDR3 DNA follows: TGTGCCAGCAGTTTATCTCAGGGTGGGCAGCCCCAGCATTTT.

Ten or more counts support this clonotype. This chain's CDR3 is CAWSGAGRRYTF. The CDR3 bases are TGTGCCTGGAGTGGGGCAGGGAGGCGCTACACCTTC. The rearrangement links TRBV30 to TRBJ1-2, with TRBD1 as a possible D gene (5 bases). Germline V lookup: CDR1 GTSNPN, CDR2 SVGIG (reference sequence). The CDR3 extends over 12 amino acids. V lost 1 base and J 9 bases, leaving 12 bases between the germline ends. The full variable domain, in which reference TRBV30 and TRBJ1-2 provide the parts outside the CDR3, is SQTIHQWPATLVQPVGSPLSLECTVEGTSNPNLYWYRQAAGRGLQLLFYSVGIGQISSEVPQNLSASRPQDRQFILSSKKLLLSDSGFYLCAWSGAGRRYTFGSGTRLTVV.

This clonotype appeared many times. The chain is built from TRBV29-1 and TRBJ2-7, with D perhaps TRBD1 (6 bases). Germline loops: CDR1 SQVTM, CDR2 ANQGSEA. The CDR3 has 15 residues. Trimming removed 6 bases from V and 1 base from J, with 19 bases in between. The CDR3 protein is CSVDSPGGPSYEQYF. CDR3 nucleotide sequence: TGCAGCGTCGATTCCCCTGGGGGCCCTTCCTACGAGCAGTACTTC.

There are many counts of this clonotype. V and J are TRBV18 and TRBJ1-5, with 7 nucleotides matching TRBD1. This CDR3 comprises 17 residues. V shed 1 base and J 1 base; nucleotides not matched to a gene: 7. Looked up from germline, CDR1 is KGHSH and CDR2 is LQKENI. CDR3 amino acids: CASSPRGQIASNQPQHF. The CDR3 nucleotides are TGTGCCAGCTCACCACGGGGACAGATCGCGAGCAATCAGCCCCAGCATTTT.

This clonotype was seen ten or more times. The chain links TRBV7-9 to TRBJ1-1, with D perhaps TRBD1 (5 bases). Germline CDR1 SEHNR, CDR2 FQNEAQ (reference sequence). V was cut by 0 bases and J by 4 bases, with 9 bases left in between. CDR3 length: 14 amino acids. CDR3: CASSLAPGPTEAFF. In DNA, the CDR3 is TGTGCCAGCAGCTTAGCTCCGGGGCCCACTGAAGCTTTCTTT.

The V and J genes are TRBV11-2 and TRBJ2-7; no clear D gene. Germline CDR1 reads SGHAT; CDR2 reads FQNNGV. The CDR3 covers 16 residues. V lost 0 bases and J 2 bases, leaving 14 bases between the germline ends. CDR3 nucleotides: TGTGCCAGCAGCTTAGAACAGATCTTAAACCCCTACGAGCAGTACTTC. It yields the protein CASSLEQILNPYEQYF.